This TCR beta chain was recovered during a study of shared clonotypes between healthy human individuals. Method: immunoSEQ multiplex PCR; TCRdb's copy keeps in-frame clones and lacks some. The top ten hold 0.7% to 0.95% of the sample, which has around 1.1 million clones, 60% to 80% seen once. V lost 4 bases to trimming and J lost 5 bases, with 14 bases between them. This CDR3 region has 14 residues. CDR1 is SGHVS and CDR2 is FQNEAQ in the germline V gene. The chain employs TRBV7-8 and TRBJ2-5; D might be TRBD2 (6 bases). Sequencing was done on a sample of memory CD4+ T cells from PBMCs. The sample's subset: CD45RA-negative fraction. The TCR originated in a man aged 18 to 30 in good health. Some clones in this sample may be carry-over from other donors' samples. The CDR3 protein is CASSSGLYGETQYF. The CDR3 region has the DNA TGTGCCAGCAGCTCCGGACTATATGGGGAGACCCAGTACTTC. Supplemented by reference TRBV7-8 and TRBJ2-5, the full variable domain reads GAGVSQSPRYKVAKRGQDVALRCDPISGHVSLFWYQQALGQGPEFLTYFQNEAQLDKSGLPSDRFFAERPEGSVSTLKIQRTQQEDSAVYLCASSSGLYGETQYFGPGTRLLVL.